This T cell receptor beta chain was obtained from a study of blood T cell repertoires in COVID-19. Background on the study: COVID-19 samples from acute and convalescent phases originated in the United States, Italy and Spain. In each case, the material was cDNA or gDNA derived from T cells, B-cell-depleted T cells, or PBMCs.

This CDR3 is built from 12 residues. V lost 5 bases to trimming and J lost 10 bases; unmatched junction nucleotides: 7. Germline values: CDR1 LGHDT, CDR2 YNNKEL (reference sequence). Original processing notes: Estimation of nucleated cell counts relied on the amplification of reference gene primers. Assay used: immunoSEQ multiplex PCR; TCRdb lists only in-frame clones, some missing. That table is the source of V, J and clone size, and D and trimming were worked out from the DNA. Among around 240,000 clones listed, 86% were seen once. The receptor was derived from a woman in her twenties or thirties who had recovered from COVID-19. Source material: peripheral blood. The chain employs TRBV3-1 (or the pseudogene TRBV3-2) and TRBJ1-1, with 7 bases fitting TRBD1. The DNA for the CDR3 is TGTGCCAGCAGCTTACGACAGGGTGTAGCTTTCTTT. Translation: CASSLRQGVAFF.